These 19 T cell receptor beta chains were sequenced from one sample in a study of Graves' ophthalmopathy and Graves' hyperthyroidism. TCR beta CDR3 amplification used RNA transcripts. Scientists carried out first-round RT-PCR using HTBI primers and then a second-round multiplex PCR. TCRdb re-called the multiplex PCR reads through MiXCR, storing one row per CDR3 protein. This table holds hundreds of thousands of distinct CDR3 sequences, about a fifth found once. Material: peripheral blood. The receptors stem from a woman under 30 with stable Graves' hyperthyroidism. Some clones in this sample may be carry-over from other donors' samples.

This clonotype was seen many times. The chain recombines TRBV6-5 with TRBJ2-7, with a possible D match to TRBD2 (6 bases). The germline V gene has CDR1 MNHEY and CDR2 SVGAGI. The CDR3 sequence is 15 residues long. V lost 9 bases and J lost 2, with 20 bases in between. CDR3 DNA: TGTGCCAGAGGATCCCCAGGGACTGAAGCCTACGAGCAGTACTTC. Its protein product is CARGSPGTEAYEQYF.

Ten or more counts support this clonotype. V and J are TRBV15 and TRBJ2-7, with 7 bases identical to TRBD1. The CDR3 extends over 15 amino acids. Trimming at V came to 0 bases and at J to 1 base, leaving 3 bases not matched to a gene. CDR1 is LNHNV and CDR2 is YYDKDF in the germline V gene (reference sequence). CDR3 region: CATSREGDRSYEQYF. The CDR3, as DNA: TGTGCCACCAGCAGAGAGGGGGACAGATCCTACGAGCAGTACTTC.

Points on this clonotype: One junction end disagrees with the germline gene, perhaps due to a read error. The chain joins TRBV12-3 or TRBV12-4 to TRBJ2-4; TRBD2 agrees at 8 bases. The CDR3 totals 13 residues. CDR3 region: CASNSGLAGIKYF. The CDR3 DNA reads as TGTGCCAGCAATTCAGGACTAGCTGGCATTAAGTACTTC.

At least ten counts were recorded for this clonotype. V gene TRBV19 combines with J gene TRBJ1-5, with D unclear. Germline V CDR1 and CDR2: LNHDA, SQIVND (reference sequence). The V and J ends lost 3 bases and 1 base respectively, with 4 bases between them. This CDR3 has 13 residues. DNA of the CDR3: TGTGCCAGTAGTATTAAGAGCAATCAGCCCCAGCATTTT. Translated, it gives CASSIKSNQPQHF. The full variable domain, in which reference TRBV19 and TRBJ1-5 provide the parts outside the CDR3, is DGGITQSPKYLFRKEGQNVTLSCEQNLNHDAMYWYRQDPGQGLRLIYYSQIVNDFQKGDIAEGYSVSREKKESFPLTVTSAQKNPTAFYLCASSIKSNQPQHFGDGTRLSIL.

The chain couples TRBV28 to TRBJ1-5, with a possible D match to TRBD1 (6 bases). Germline V gene data show CDR1 as MDHEN and CDR2 as SYDVKM. V lost 0 bases and J 6 bases, leaving 12 bases between the germline ends. The CDR3 is 15 amino acids. CDR3 nucleotides: TGTGCCAGCAGTTTATGGCACAGGGAGGGTCAGCCCCAGCATTTT. It encodes CASSLWHREGQPQHF.

This clonotype was seen more than once but under ten times. The rearrangement uses TRBV5-6 and TRBJ2-7, with D perhaps TRBD1 (6 bases). Germline V gene data show CDR1 as SGHDT and CDR2 as YYEEEE. CDR3 length: 13 residues. The germline V and J ends were trimmed by 6 bases and 2 bases, with 12 bases remaining between them. The CDR3 is CASKGTTAYEQYF. The CDR3 DNA reads TGTGCCAGCAAGGGGACAACAGCCTACGAGCAGTACTTC.

The J gene is TRBJ2-5, the V gene TRBV4-1; D is unclear. The CDR3 is 15 residues long. Germline-derived CDR1 and CDR2 are MGHRA and YSYEKL. Trimming left V 0 bases short and J 1 base short, with 9 bases between. The CDR3 sequence is CASSQDLTVQETQYF. The CDR3 region has the DNA TGCGCCAGCAGCCAAGATCTAACAGTCCAAGAGACCCAGTACTTC.

This clonotype was picked up many times. The chain joins TRBV6-4 to TRBJ2-7; D perhaps matches TRBD1 (5 bases). The CDR3 totals 13 residues. Trimming removed 3 bases at V and 5 bases at J, with 11 bases between. Germline CDR1 is MRHNA and CDR2 is SNTAGT. The CDR3 DNA reads TGTGCCAGCAGTGAGGGGTGGGGCGACGAGCAGTACTTC. Translated, it gives CASSEGWGDEQYF.

Worth noting for this clonotype: A much larger clone is a single base away; this may be a read error. The V gene is TRBV28, the J gene TRBJ1-5, with D hard to call. Trimming left V 4 bases short and J 5 bases short, with 6 bases between. CDR3 length: 12 residues. Looked up from germline, CDR1 is MDHEN and CDR2 is SYDVKM. The CDR3 loop is CASSSTHQPQHF. DNA of the CDR3: TGTGCCAGCAGTTCGACCCATCAGCCCCAGCATTTT.

This clonotype was picked up many times. The V call is TRBV15, the J call TRBJ2-7; D is unresolved. Trimming removed 0 bases at V and 1 base at J, with 10 bases between. The CDR3 sequence is 15 residues long. From germline, CDR1 is LNHNV and CDR2 YYDKDF (reference sequence). DNA of the CDR3: TGTGCCACCAGCAGAGAGGGTGCTAGTTCCTACGAGCAGTACTTC. It encodes CATSREGASSYEQYF.

Ten or more counts support this clonotype. The chain links TRBV6-1 to TRBJ1-1; D might be TRBD1 (6 bases). CDR1 is MNHNS and CDR2 is SASEGT in the germline V gene. Trimming removed 6 bases at V and 1 base at J, with 12 bases between. This CDR3 spans 14 amino acids. The CDR3 is CASRPRDKNTEAFF. CDR3 bases: TGTGCCAGCAGACCCCGGGACAAGAACACTGAAGCTTTCTTT.

In this sample, this clonotype turned up a few times. The CDR3 here is CASSQDLASASYEQYF. CDR3 nucleotides: TGTGCCAGCAGCCAAGATCTCGCTAGCGCTTCCTACGAGCAGTACTTC. This rearrangement joins TRBV3-1 to TRBJ2-7, with TRBD2 as a possible D gene (6 bases). This CDR3 is built from 16 residues. The V gene lost 0 bases and the J gene lost 1 base, with 13 bases spanning the gap. Germline loops: CDR1 LGHDT, CDR2 YNNKEL (reference sequence).

This clonotype was counted a few times. V usage is TRBV6-1 and J usage is TRBJ2-7; 9 nucleotides match TRBD2. CDR1 and CDR2 from the germline V gene are MNHNS and SASEGT. The CDR3 spans 16 residues. J gave up 2 bases and V 7 bases, and 12 bases lay outside the gene matches. CDR3 bases: TGTGCCAGCACCAATGGACCGGGACTAGCTGCCTACGAGCAGTACTTC. Amino acids: CASTNGPGLAAYEQYF.

The V call is TRBV6-1, the J call TRBJ1-5; a possible D gene is TRBD1 (6 bases). Trimming removed 6 bases at V and 5 bases at J, with 11 bases between. This CDR3 region has 13 residues. Germline V gene data show CDR1 as MNHNS and CDR2 as SASEGT. This CDR3 is CASRWGRHQPQHF. CDR3 coding DNA: TGTGCCAGCAGGTGGGGGCGGCATCAGCCCCAGCATTTT.

This sequence joins TRBV6-1 and TRBJ2-7; D possibly corresponds to TRBD1 (6 bases). Germline CDR1 and CDR2: MNHNS and SASEGT. The ends were cut back, 5 bases at V and 6 bases at J, with 14 bases in the middle. The CDR3 extends over 13 amino acids. The CDR3 DNA reads TGTGCCAGCAGTCCGAACAGGGTGAGCGAGCAGTACTTC. Protein: CASSPNRVSEQYF.

In its sample, this clonotype was seen many times. V and J are TRBV20-1 and TRBJ2-4; D uncertain. In germline, CDR1 is DFQATT, CDR2 SNEGSKA (reference sequence). The V end lost 4 bases, the J end lost 3 bases, and 7 bases lay between the germline ends. This CDR3 is built from 12 residues. The CDR3 DNA is TGCAGTGCTAAACGGAACAAAAACATTCAGTACTTC. The encoded protein is CSAKRNKNIQYF.

This clonotype has a single count. CDR3 nucleotides: TGTGCCAGCAGTGACGTATTAGGGGCGAGGAGGGCCTCCTACGAGCAGTACTTC. Amino acids: CASSDVLGARRASYEQYF. This chain uses TRBV2 with TRBJ2-7; weak D call: TRBD2 (6 bases). CDR3 length equals 18 residues. V lost 3 bases, J lost 0 bases, and 21 bases lay in between. Germline V lookup: CDR1 SNHLY, CDR2 FYNNEI.

This clonotype has just a few counts. The J gene is TRBJ2-5, the V gene TRBV30; 10 bases agree with TRBD2. The CDR3 runs 14 residues. The germline gives CDR1 GTSNPN, CDR2 SVGIG (reference sequence). V was clipped by 1 base and J by 2 bases; unmatched bases: 1. The CDR3 spells CAWSASGGQETQYF. The CDR3 nucleotides are TGTGCCTGGAGTGCTAGCGGGGGACAAGAGACCCAGTACTTC.

This clonotype was picked up many times. The chain employs TRBV3-1 and TRBJ2-5; no definite D call. CDR1 and CDR2 (germline): LGHDT, YNNKEL (reference sequence). Trimming took off 1 base at V and 5 bases at J, with 2 bases between the two ends. There are 11 residues in the CDR3. The CDR3 nucleotides read TGTGCCAGCAGCCAAGTGGAGACCCAGTACTTC. Encoded protein: CASSQVETQYF.